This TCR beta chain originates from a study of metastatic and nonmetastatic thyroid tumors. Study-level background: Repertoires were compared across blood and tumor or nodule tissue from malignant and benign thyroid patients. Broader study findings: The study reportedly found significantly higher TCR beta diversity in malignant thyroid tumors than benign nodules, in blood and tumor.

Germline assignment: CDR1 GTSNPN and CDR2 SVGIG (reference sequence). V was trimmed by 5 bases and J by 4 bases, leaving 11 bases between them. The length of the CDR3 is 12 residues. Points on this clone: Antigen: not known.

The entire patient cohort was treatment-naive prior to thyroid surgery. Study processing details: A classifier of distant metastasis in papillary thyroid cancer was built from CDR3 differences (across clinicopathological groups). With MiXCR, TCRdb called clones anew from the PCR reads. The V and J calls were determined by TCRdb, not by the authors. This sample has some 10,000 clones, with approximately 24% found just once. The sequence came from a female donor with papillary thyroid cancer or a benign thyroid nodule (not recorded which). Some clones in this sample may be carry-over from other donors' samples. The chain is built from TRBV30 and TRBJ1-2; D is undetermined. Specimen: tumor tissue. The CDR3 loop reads CAWAQEPYGYTF. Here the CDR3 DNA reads TGTGCCTGGGCTCAGGAACCCTATGGCTACACCTTC.